What follows is one T cell receptor (beta chain) and its context. Antigen specificity is unknown. These data originate in a study of CD8 T cells in Susac syndrome. Study background: Fewer than 10 of the sequenced Susac syndrome patients were in remission, and roughly six had active disease.

An input of 0.5 to 1 ug of RNA was subjected to reverse transcription using random hexamers. TCRdb passed the immunoSEQ multiplex PCR reads through MiXCR, listing each CDR3 protein once. The data show 100,000 to 150,000 distinct CDR3 sequences, more than 90% seen once. Overall study findings and caveats: As the study acknowledged, the number of individuals in its TCR sequencing and HLA analysis was relatively small. CD8+ clones in Susac expanded most in TEMRA cells and active patients.

Fulfillment of recently defined diagnostic criteria for definite or probable disease was shown by the patients with Susac syndrome. Sequences were obtained from CD8+ T cells from PBMCs. The source of this sequence is a human donor with Susac syndrome.

The CDR3 DNA sequence: TGTGCCAGCAGCCCCGGACTAGTTTCATCCCCTGTTGGCTCCTACAATGAGCAGTTCTTC. It codes for CASSPGLVSSPVGSYNEQFF. The V and J genes are TRBV9 and TRBJ2-1; 7 bases are shared with TRBD2. V shed 4 bases, J shed 0 bases, and the junction held 19 bases outside the gene matches. CDR1 is SGDLS, CDR2 YYNGEE, per germline. The CDR3 totals 20 residues. The full variable domain, its missing parts supplied by reference TRBV9 and TRBJ2-1, is DSGVTQTPKHLITATGQRVTLRCSPRSGDLSVYWYQQSLDQGLQFLIQYYNGEERAKGNILERFSAQQFPDLHSELNLSSLELGDSALYFCASSPGLVSSPVGSYNEQFFGPGTRLTVL.